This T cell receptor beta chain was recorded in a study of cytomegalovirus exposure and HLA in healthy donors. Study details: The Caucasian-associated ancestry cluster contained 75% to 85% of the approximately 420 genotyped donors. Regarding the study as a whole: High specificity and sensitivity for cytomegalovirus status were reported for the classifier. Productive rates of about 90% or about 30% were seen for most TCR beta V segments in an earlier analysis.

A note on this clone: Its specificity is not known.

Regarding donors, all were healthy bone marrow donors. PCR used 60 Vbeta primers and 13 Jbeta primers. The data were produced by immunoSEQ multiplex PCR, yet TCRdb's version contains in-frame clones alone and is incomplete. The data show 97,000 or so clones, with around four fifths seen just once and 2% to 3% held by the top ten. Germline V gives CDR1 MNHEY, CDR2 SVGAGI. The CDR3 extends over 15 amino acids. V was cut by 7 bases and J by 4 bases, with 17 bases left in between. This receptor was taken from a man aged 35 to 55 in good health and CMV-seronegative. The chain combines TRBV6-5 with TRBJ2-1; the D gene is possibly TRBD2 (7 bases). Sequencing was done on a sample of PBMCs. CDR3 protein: CASTPVGGPYNEQFF. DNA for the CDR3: TGTGCCAGCACTCCGGTGGGGGGGCCTTACAATGAGCAGTTCTTC.